What follows is one T cell receptor beta chain and its context. Its antigen is unidentified. The entry originates in a study of cytomegalovirus exposure and HLA in healthy donors. Study-level findings and limits: Common viral pathogens seemed, in a later analysis, to connect with several of the most significant clusters. No immune exposure information besides CMV serostatus was available.

The CDR3 has 12 amino acids. Trimming took 6 bases from V and 2 from J, leaving 8 bases between them. Germline lookup yields CDR1 SQVTM and CDR2 ANQGSEA. The PCR used 60 Vbeta and 13 Jbeta primers. In the study's own analysis: The authors later counted roughly 79 million unique TCR beta chains, about 11 million of them shared. Sequencing was performed with immunoSEQ multiplex PCR; in TCRdb, only in-frame clones are kept and a portion is missing. That table is the source of V, J and clone size, and D and trimming were worked out from the DNA. This listing includes about 40,000 clones. The study sampled nominally healthy donors, though unrecorded immune exposures were likely.

This sequence originates from a man between 40 and 49 years old in good health and CMV-seropositive. The source material was PBMCs. This chain connects TRBV29-1 to TRBJ1-3; D is unclear. The CDR3: CSVILTGNTIYF. Here the CDR3 DNA reads TGCAGCGTCATACTAACTGGAAACACCATATATTTT.